Following are 29 T cell receptor beta chains from one sample sequenced in a study of shared T cell receptors in the human thymus. Measured with immunoSEQ multiplex PCR; TCRdb has only the in-frame clones, and not every one. This repertoire shows 640,000 or so clones, approximately 89% found once; its top ten account for approximately 0.0097%. This sample also belongs to another study, concerning human thymus T cells.

The source material was thymocytes. The receptors come from a boy less than two years old with a congenital heart defect.

This chain joins TRBV19 and TRBJ2-1; TRBD2 aligns across 9 bases. The CDR3 spans 14 residues. Germline values: CDR1 LNHDA, CDR2 SQIVND (reference sequence). The ends lost 6 bases at V and 6 bases at J; junction bases unmatched: 6. CDR3 DNA: TGTGCCAGTAGGGAGCGCGGGAGGGCCAATGAGCAGTTCTTC. This codes for CASRERGRANEQFF. The variable domain in full, completed from reference TRBV19 and TRBJ2-1, reads DGGITQSPKYLFRKEGQNVTLSCEQNLNHDAMYWYRQDPGQGLRLIYYSQIVNDFQKGDIAEGYSVSREKKESFPLTVTSAQKNPTAFYLCASRERGRANEQFFGPGTRLTVL.

The chain carries TRBV14 and TRBJ1-1; D ambiguous. Germline CDR1 and CDR2: SGHDN and FVKESK. V shed 4 bases and J shed 7 bases, with 13 bases lying between them. The CDR3 is 13 residues long. This CDR3 reads CASSLNPYIEAFF. DNA of the CDR3: TGTGCCAGCAGCCTCAATCCTTACATTGAAGCTTTCTTT.

The chain uses TRBV6-1 and TRBJ2-7; a possible D gene is TRBD1 (6 bases). With 4 bases removed from V and 0 bases from J, the gap between germline ends came to 13 bases. The germline V gene encodes CDR1 MNHNS and CDR2 SASEGT. There are 15 residues in the CDR3. CDR3 DNA: TGTGCCAGCAGTGGCTCCAGGGGTGACTCCTACGAGCAGTACTTC. Its translation: CASSGSRGDSYEQYF.

The chain employs TRBV11-2 and TRBJ1-6, with a tentative D call TRBD1 (5 bases). V shed 5 bases and J shed 0 bases, with 17 bases lying between them. The germline V gene encodes CDR1 SGHAT and CDR2 FQNNGV. This CDR3 is 18 amino acids long. The CDR3 loop reads CASSNPGLGSSYNSPLHF. CDR3 DNA sequence: TGTGCCAGCAGCAATCCGGGACTAGGGAGCTCCTATAATTCACCCCTCCACTTT. Filled out from reference TRBV11-2 and TRBJ1-6, the complete variable domain reads EAGVAQSPRYKIIEKRQSVAFWCNPISGHATLYWYQQILGQGPKLLIQFQNNGVVDDSQLPKDRFSAERLKGVDSTLKIQPAKLEDSAVYLCASSNPGLGSSYNSPLHFGNGTRLTVT.

The V gene is TRBV11-2, the J gene TRBJ1-1; D not resolved. The CDR3 is 15 residues long. CDR1 is SGHAT and CDR2 is FQNNGV in the germline V gene. V gave up 4 bases and J gave up 1 base, with 13 bases separating them. This chain's CDR3 is CASSYELEKNTEAFF. In DNA, the CDR3 is TGTGCCAGCAGCTACGAGCTGGAGAAGAACACTGAAGCTTTCTTT.

The V gene is TRBV12-5, the J gene TRBJ2-7; 12 positions agree with TRBD1. The junction had 9 bases not matched to a gene; V was cut back by 5 bases and J by 4 bases. This CDR3 contains 16 residues. Germline CDR1 reads LGHNT; CDR2 reads FRNRAP. The CDR3 DNA follows: TGTGCTAGTGGTCTAGACGGGACAGGGGGCTCGTACGAGCAGTACTTC. It codes for CASGLDGTGGSYEQYF. The full variable domain, in which reference TRBV12-5 and TRBJ2-7 provide the parts outside the CDR3, is DARVTQTPRHKVTEMGQEVTMRCQPILGHNTVFWYRQTMMQGLELLAYFRNRAPLDDSGMPKDRFSAEMPDATLATLKIQPSEPRDSAVYFCASGLDGTGGSYEQYFGPGTRLTVT.

The chain carries TRBV28 and TRBJ2-7; 11 positions agree with TRBD1. Trimming took 6 bases from V and 3 from J; bases not matched to a gene: 4. CDR1 MDHEN and CDR2 SYDVKM come from the germline V gene. The length of the CDR3 is 14 residues. The CDR3: CASSWGQGVYEQYF. The CDR3 DNA reads as TGTGCCAGCAGCTGGGGACAGGGGGTCTACGAGCAGTACTTC. The full variable domain, in which reference TRBV28 and TRBJ2-7 provide the parts outside the CDR3, is DVKVTQSSRYLVKRTGEKVFLECVQDMDHENMFWYRQDPGLGLRLIYFSYDVKMKEKGDIPEGYSVSREKKERFSLILESASTNQTSMYLCASSWGQGVYEQYFGPGTRLTVT.

The rearrangement links TRBV4-2 to TRBJ2-6, with a tentative D call TRBD2 (6 bases). Trimming left V 0 bases short and J 0 bases short, with 12 bases between. This CDR3 has 18 residues. Germline lookup yields CDR1 LGHNA and CDR2 YNFKEQ. This chain's CDR3 is CASSQDGDGSSGANVLTF. The CDR3, as DNA: TGTGCCAGCAGCCAAGACGGCGACGGGAGCTCTGGGGCCAACGTCCTGACTTTC.

The chain recombines TRBV28 with TRBJ2-5; 16 nucleotides line up with TRBD2. The CDR3 loop spans 17 amino acids. The germline CDR1 and CDR2 sequences are MDHEN and SYDVKM. With V trimmed by 5 bases and J by 3 bases, 6 bases remained unmatched. This CDR3 reads CASSPGLAGGWEETQYF. The CDR3 DNA reads as TGTGCCAGCAGTCCGGGACTAGCGGGGGGGTGGGAAGAGACCCAGTACTTC.

The rearrangement joins TRBV27 to TRBJ2-7; the D gene is possibly TRBD1 (6 bases). CDR1 and CDR2 from the germline V gene are MNHEY and SMNVEV (reference sequence). V was clipped by 6 bases and J by 4 bases, with 22 bases between them. The CDR3 runs 16 residues. This chain's CDR3 is CASRRQRTAKEYEQYF. The CDR3 DNA follows: TGTGCCAGCAGGAGGCAAAGGACAGCCAAGGAGTACGAGCAGTACTTC.

The chain recombines TRBV5-6 with TRBJ1-3; D not certain. V was shortened by 2 bases and J by 0 bases, with 12 bases between the two germline ends. Germline CDR1 SGHDT, CDR2 YYEEEE. This CDR3 has 16 residues. CDR3 loop: CASSFFRIHSGNTIYF. The CDR3 DNA sequence: TGTGCCAGCAGCTTCTTCAGGATTCACTCTGGAAACACCATATATTTT. Supplemented by reference TRBV5-6 and TRBJ1-3, the full variable domain reads DAGVTQSPTHLIKTRGQQVTLRCSPKSGHDTVSWYQQALGQGPQFIFQYYEEEERQRGNFPDRFSGHQFPNYSSELNVNALLLGDSALYLCASSFFRIHSGNTIYFGEGSWLTVV.

The J gene is TRBJ2-7, the V gene TRBV4-1; D perhaps matches TRBD1 (5 bases). Germline assignment: CDR1 MGHRA and CDR2 YSYEKL. V was trimmed by 0 bases and J by 5 bases, leaving 14 bases between them. The CDR3 is made up of 15 amino acids. The chain's CDR3 is CASSQDPGITDEQYF. The CDR3, as DNA: TGCGCCAGCAGCCAAGATCCAGGGATTACCGACGAGCAGTACTTC.

The chain is built from TRBV10-3 and TRBJ1-1, with TRBD1 identical over 10 bases. The CDR3 loop spans 13 amino acids. V dropped 6 bases and J dropped 5; count of bases not matched to a gene: 3. Germline V gene lookup returns CDR1 ENHRY and CDR2 SYGVKD. The CDR3 region is CAIRDRGGTEAFF. In nucleotides, the CDR3 is TGTGCCATCAGGGACAGGGGGGGGACTGAAGCTTTCTTT.

This clone was counted a single time. The V gene is TRBV28, the J gene TRBJ2-1, with 9 nucleotides matching TRBD2. This CDR3 spans 17 amino acids. Germline CDR1 reads MDHEN; CDR2 reads SYDVKM. The V gene end was trimmed by 4 bases and the J gene end by 2 bases; junction bases not matched to a gene: 9. DNA for the CDR3: TGTGCCAGCAGTTCCGTTCGCGGGGGGGGCGCCTACAATGAGCAGTTCTTC. Protein product: CASSSVRGGGAYNEQFF.

This sequence joins TRBV13 and TRBJ1-4; 7 positions agree with TRBD1. CDR1 PRHDT and CDR2 FYEKMQ come from the germline V gene (reference sequence). The J segment lost 5 bases and the V segment lost 6 bases, leaving 9 bases of the junction unmatched. The CDR3 spans 15 residues. The CDR3: CASSPTGPQNEKLFF. The CDR3 coding sequence is TGTGCCAGCAGTCCGACAGGGCCCCAAAATGAAAAACTGTTTTTT.

The rearrangement links TRBV27 to TRBJ2-1; 12 bases are shared with TRBD2. CDR3 length: 15 amino acids. Germline CDR1 is MNHEY and CDR2 is SMNVEV (reference sequence). V was clipped by 5 bases and J by 5 bases; unmatched bases: 4. CDR3 amino acids: CASSTTSGGDNEQFF. The CDR3 coding sequence is TGTGCCAGCAGTACGACTAGCGGGGGTGACAATGAGCAGTTCTTC.

This rearrangement joins TRBV10-3 to TRBJ1-1, with TRBD1 as a possible D gene (6 bases). CDR1 ENHRY and CDR2 SYGVKD come from the germline V gene. CDR3 length: 13 amino acids. Trimming shortened V by 3 bases and J by 9 bases, and 14 bases separated the two germline ends. The CDR3 region has the DNA TGTGCCATCAGTGACGCACCGGGGGGCAAAGCTTTCTTT. Amino acid sequence: CAISDAPGGKAFF.

Turning to this clone: Different DNA sequences within this sample yield the same CDR3. Here the CDR3 DNA reads TGTGCCAGCAGCGCCCAAACAGGGGGCTCCTACGAGCAGTACTTC. Translating it yields CASSAQTGGSYEQYF. The chain joins TRBV9 to TRBJ2-7; 8 positions match TRBD1. Trimming cost V 3 bases and J 0 bases; bases outside gene matches: 5. Germline V lookup: CDR1 SGDLS, CDR2 YYNGEE. The CDR3 totals 15 residues. The variable domain in full, completed from reference TRBV9 and TRBJ2-7, reads DSGVTQTPKHLITATGQRVTLRCSPRSGDLSVYWYQQSLDQGLQFLIQYYNGEERAKGNILERFSAQQFPDLHSELNLSSLELGDSALYFCASSAQTGGSYEQYFGPGTRLTVT.

The V and J genes are TRBV19 and TRBJ2-7; TRBD1 is a possible D gene (6 bases). This CDR3 region has 14 residues. Trimming shortened V by 3 bases and J by 2 bases, and 11 bases separated the two germline ends. Germline V gene data show CDR1 as LNHDA and CDR2 as SQIVND (reference sequence). CDR3 sequence: CASSIDRFAYEQYF. DNA of the CDR3: TGTGCCAGTAGTATTGACAGGTTTGCCTACGAGCAGTACTTC. Filled out from reference TRBV19 and TRBJ2-7, the complete variable domain reads DGGITQSPKYLFRKEGQNVTLSCEQNLNHDAMYWYRQDPGQGLRLIYYSQIVNDFQKGDIAEGYSVSREKKESFPLTVTSAQKNPTAFYLCASSIDRFAYEQYFGPGTRLTVT.

A few counts support this clone. V gene TRBV28 combines with J gene TRBJ2-7; 9 bases are shared with TRBD1. The CDR3 covers 14 residues. Germline CDR1 MDHEN, CDR2 SYDVKM. The J segment lost 5 bases and the V segment lost 7 bases, leaving 9 bases of the junction unmatched. CDR3 protein: CASNSDRGMNEQYF. As DNA, the CDR3 is TGTGCCAGCAACTCTGACAGGGGGATGAACGAGCAGTACTTC.

V and J are TRBV6-1 and TRBJ1-2, with 7 positions matching TRBD1. This CDR3 spans 14 amino acids. Germline V gene lookup returns CDR1 MNHNS and CDR2 SASEGT. Trimming at V came to 6 bases and at J to 5 bases, leaving 9 bases not matched to a gene. The CDR3 protein is CASSRRTGDYGYTF. CDR3 DNA: TGTGCCAGCAGCCGTAGGACAGGAGATTATGGCTACACCTTC.

The V gene is TRBV2, the J gene TRBJ1-5, with D perhaps matching TRBD1 (6 bases). CDR1 and CDR2 from the germline V gene are SNHLY and FYNNEI. Deletions cut 2 bases from V and 1 base from J, with 12 bases between. This CDR3 is 16 amino acids long. The CDR3 loop reads CASSETGGGSNQPQHF. DNA of the CDR3: TGTGCCAGCAGTGAAACGGGAGGGGGAAGCAATCAGCCCCAGCATTTT. The full variable domain, completed using reference TRBV2 and TRBJ1-5, is EPEVTQTPSHQVTQMGQEVILRCVPISNHLYFYWYRQILGQKVEFLVSFYNNEISEKSEIFDDQFSVERPDGSNFTLKIRSTKLEDSAMYFCASSETGGGSNQPQHFGDGTRLSIL.

The genes are TRBV14 and TRBJ2-5; 9 nucleotides agree with TRBD1. Germline V CDR1 and CDR2: SGHDN, FVKESK. V dropped 1 base and J dropped 5; count of bases not matched to a gene: 5. CDR3 size: 15 residues. CDR3: CASSQAGTGRETQYF. CDR3 coding DNA: TGTGCCAGCAGCCAAGCCGGGACAGGGAGGGAGACCCAGTACTTC.

The V call is TRBV18, the J call TRBJ1-5; D unclear. Trimming removed 3 bases from V and 0 bases from J, with 12 bases in between. This CDR3 comprises 16 residues. CDR1 and CDR2 from the germline V gene are KGHSH and LQKENI. The CDR3 is CASSPGRAYSNQPQHF. The CDR3 bases are TGTGCCAGCTCACCGGGGAGGGCTTATAGCAATCAGCCCCAGCATTTT.

The CDR3 region is CASSNTTEEQFF. CDR3 sequence (DNA): TGTGCCAGCAGCAATACGACAGAAGAGCAGTTCTTC. The rearrangement joins TRBV7-2 to TRBJ2-1; the D gene is possibly TRBD1 (5 bases). Germline CDR1 SGHTA, CDR2 FQGNSA. The CDR3 is 12 amino acids. Trimming removed 5 bases from V and 10 bases from J, with 12 bases in between.

The chain links TRBV28 to TRBJ2-7; TRBD1 aligns across 10 bases. The CDR3 contains 14 residues. The junction had 3 bases not matched to a gene; V was cut back by 6 bases and J by 1 base. Looked up from germline, CDR1 is MDHEN and CDR2 is SYDVKM. DNA of the CDR3: TGTGCCAGCAGGCCGGACAGGGGGTCCTACGAGCAGTACTTC. The encoded protein is CASRPDRGSYEQYF.

The gene calls are TRBV30 and TRBJ2-7, with 7 bases identical to TRBD2. The CDR3 spans 16 residues. The junction had 8 bases not matched to a gene; V was cut back by 0 bases and J by 0 bases. Germline V lookup: CDR1 GTSNPN, CDR2 SVGIG (reference sequence). CDR3 DNA sequence: TGTGCCTGGAGTGTATATGTGGGGGGGATCTCCTACGAGCAGTACTTC. Encoded protein: CAWSVYVGGISYEQYF.

The V and J genes are TRBV15 and TRBJ1-2, with D perhaps TRBD1 (5 bases). V was pared by 6 bases and J by 0 bases, with 14 bases between. Per the germline V gene, CDR1 is LNHNV and CDR2 is YYDKDF (reference sequence). This CDR3 is built from 15 residues. The CDR3 spells CATRSQTEANYGYTF. CDR3 in DNA: TGTGCCACCAGATCTCAGACAGAAGCTAACTATGGCTACACCTTC.

This clone was observed a handful of times. The gene calls are TRBV20-1 and TRBJ1-2, with D unclear. CDR3 length: 11 amino acids. Trimming took off 5 bases at V and 5 bases at J, with 9 bases between the two ends. CDR1 is DFQATT and CDR2 is SNEGSKA in the germline V gene (reference sequence). DNA of the CDR3: TGCAGTGCTTATGCGGGGTATGGCTACACCTTC. Its translation: CSAYAGYGYTF.